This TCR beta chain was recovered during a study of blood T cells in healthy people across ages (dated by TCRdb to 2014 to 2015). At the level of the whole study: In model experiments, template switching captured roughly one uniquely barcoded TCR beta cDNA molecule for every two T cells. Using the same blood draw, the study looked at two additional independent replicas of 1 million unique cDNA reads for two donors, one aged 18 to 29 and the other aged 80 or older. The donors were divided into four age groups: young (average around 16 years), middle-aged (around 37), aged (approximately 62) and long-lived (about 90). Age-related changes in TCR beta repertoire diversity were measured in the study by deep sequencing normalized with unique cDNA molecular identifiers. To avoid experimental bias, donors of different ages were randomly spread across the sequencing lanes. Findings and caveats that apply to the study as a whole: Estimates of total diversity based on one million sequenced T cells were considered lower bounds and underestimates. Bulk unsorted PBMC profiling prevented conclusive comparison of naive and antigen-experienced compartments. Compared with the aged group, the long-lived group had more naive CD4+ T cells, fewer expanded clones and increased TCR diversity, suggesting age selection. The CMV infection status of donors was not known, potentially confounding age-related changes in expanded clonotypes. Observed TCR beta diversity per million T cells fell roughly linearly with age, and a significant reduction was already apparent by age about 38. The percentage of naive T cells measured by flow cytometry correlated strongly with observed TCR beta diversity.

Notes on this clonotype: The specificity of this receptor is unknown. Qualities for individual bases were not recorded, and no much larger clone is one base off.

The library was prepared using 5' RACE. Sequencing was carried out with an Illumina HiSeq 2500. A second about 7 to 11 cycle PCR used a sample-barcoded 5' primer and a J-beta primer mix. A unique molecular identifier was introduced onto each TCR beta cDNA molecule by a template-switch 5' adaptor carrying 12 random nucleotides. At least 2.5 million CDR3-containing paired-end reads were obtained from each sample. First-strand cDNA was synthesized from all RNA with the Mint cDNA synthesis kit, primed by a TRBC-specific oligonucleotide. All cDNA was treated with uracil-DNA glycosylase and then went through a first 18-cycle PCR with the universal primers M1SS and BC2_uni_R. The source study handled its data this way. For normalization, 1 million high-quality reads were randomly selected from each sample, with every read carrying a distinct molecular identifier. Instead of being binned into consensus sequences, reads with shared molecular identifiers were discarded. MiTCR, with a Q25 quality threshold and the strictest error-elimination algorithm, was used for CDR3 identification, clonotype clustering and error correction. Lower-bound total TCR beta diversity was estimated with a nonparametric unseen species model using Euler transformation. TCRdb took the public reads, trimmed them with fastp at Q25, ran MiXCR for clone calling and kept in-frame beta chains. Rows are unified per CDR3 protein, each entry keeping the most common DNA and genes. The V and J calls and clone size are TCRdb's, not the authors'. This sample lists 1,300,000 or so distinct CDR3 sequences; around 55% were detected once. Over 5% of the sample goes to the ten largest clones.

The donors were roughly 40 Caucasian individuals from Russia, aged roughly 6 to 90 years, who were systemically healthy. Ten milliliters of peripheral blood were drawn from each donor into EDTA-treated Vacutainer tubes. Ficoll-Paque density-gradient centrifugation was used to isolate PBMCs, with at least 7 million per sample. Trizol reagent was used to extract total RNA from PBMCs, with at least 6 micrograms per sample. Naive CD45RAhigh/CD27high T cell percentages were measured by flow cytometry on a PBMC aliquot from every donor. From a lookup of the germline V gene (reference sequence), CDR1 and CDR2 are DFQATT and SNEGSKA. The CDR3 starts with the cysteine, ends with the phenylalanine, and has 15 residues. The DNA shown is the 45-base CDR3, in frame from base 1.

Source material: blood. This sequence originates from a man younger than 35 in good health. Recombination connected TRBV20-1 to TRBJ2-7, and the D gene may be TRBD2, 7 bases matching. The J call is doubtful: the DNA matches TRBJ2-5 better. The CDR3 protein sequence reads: CSARDRGGGARTQYF. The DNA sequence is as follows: TGCAGTGCTAGAGATCGAGGTGGGGGGGCACGGACCCAGTACTTC.